The source of this T cell receptor (beta chain) is a study of blood T cell repertoires in COVID-19. Study-level information: PBMCs, B-cell-depleted T cells, or T cells provided the cDNA or gDNA that made up the material.

The protocol was immunoSEQ multiplex PCR, while the TCRdb copy is restricted to in-frame clones and leaves out a portion. The sample includes over 150,000 clones, approximately 81% of them seen just once. Losses at the gene ends were 4 bases for V and 7 bases for J; bases not matched to a gene: 8. This CDR3 is built from 15 residues. Germline CDR1 is SGHDT and CDR2 is YYEEEE. The clonotype originates from a man between 35 and 55 years old with acute or convalescent COVID-19. V is TRBV5-6 and J is TRBJ1-5; 10 bases are a match to TRBD1. The sample was peripheral blood. The CDR3 region is CASSPSGTGEQPQHF. CDR3 DNA: TGTGCCAGCAGCCCTTCCGGGACAGGGGAACAGCCCCAGCATTTT.